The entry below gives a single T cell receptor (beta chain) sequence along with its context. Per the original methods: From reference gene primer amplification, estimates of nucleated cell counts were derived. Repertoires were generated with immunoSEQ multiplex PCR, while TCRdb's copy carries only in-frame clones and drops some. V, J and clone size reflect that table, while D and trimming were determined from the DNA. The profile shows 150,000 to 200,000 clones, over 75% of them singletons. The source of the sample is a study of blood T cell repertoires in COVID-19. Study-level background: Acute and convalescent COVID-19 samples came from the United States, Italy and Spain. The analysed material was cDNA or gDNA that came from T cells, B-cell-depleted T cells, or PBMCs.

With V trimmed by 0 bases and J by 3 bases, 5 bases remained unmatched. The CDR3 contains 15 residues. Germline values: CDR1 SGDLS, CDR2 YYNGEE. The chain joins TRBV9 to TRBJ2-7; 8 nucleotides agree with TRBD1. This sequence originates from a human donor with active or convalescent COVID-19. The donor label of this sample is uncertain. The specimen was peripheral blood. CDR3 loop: CASSVEPDRGYEQYF. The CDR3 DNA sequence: TGTGCCAGCAGCGTAGAGCCCGACAGGGGCTACGAGCAGTACTTC.